This record covers a single T cell receptor (beta chain). Its cognate antigen is unknown. Germline trimming cut 5 bases from V and 4 bases from J; bases unmatched to any gene: 7. Germline CDR1 SEHNR, CDR2 FQNEAQ (reference sequence). This CDR3 region has 15 residues. The data derive from a study of T cell responses to AZD1222 COVID-19 vaccine. Whole-study findings and limits: White British donors predominated, females outnumbered males, and clonal diversity was possibly underestimated.

Repertoires were generated with immunoSEQ multiplex PCR, while TCRdb's copy carries only in-frame clones and drops some. The sample shows some 150,000 clones, 70% to 90% of them seen only once. The gene calls are TRBV7-9 and TRBJ1-3; 8 bases line up with TRBD1. Here the sequenced sample was peripheral blood, taken 28 days after the second dose of the MenACWY control vaccine. This TCR was sampled from an adult who received the MenACWY meningococcal vaccine as a control. CDR3 in amino acids: CASSRGQGGGNTIYF. The CDR3, as DNA: TGTGCCAGCAGCCGCGGACAGGGTGGAGGAAACACCATATATTTT.